These 30 T cell receptor beta chains came from one sample sequenced in a study of T-cell reconstitution after alpha-beta-depleted transplantation in children. Researchers prepared the TCRbeta library using unique molecular identifiers, the study reports. MiXCR, applied by TCRdb to the PCR reads, yields one record per CDR3 protein. This sample has 75,000 to 100,000 distinct CDR3 sequences; approximately 9.2% occur once, and the top ten carry 5.5% to 8%. The starting material was PBMCs from the stem cell graft donor, obtained from the stem cell graft. The receptors stem from a human donor who donated a stem cell graft to a child with congenital amegakaryocytic thrombocytopenia.

This clonotype was observed at least ten times. The chain carries TRBV3-1 and TRBJ2-1; 8 bases match TRBD2. CDR3 length: 19 residues. The germline CDR1 and CDR2 sequences are LGHDT and YNNKEL (reference sequence). The trim removed 0 bases at V and 7 bases at J, leaving 17 bases unmatched. The CDR3, as DNA: TGTGCCAGCAGCCAAGATAGGGCTAGCGGGCTCTCGGTGGGGAATGAGCAGTTCTTC. This translates into CASSQDRASGLSVGNEQFF.

The table lists this clonotype with a few counts. J is TRBJ2-7 and V is TRBV6-1; possibly TRBD1 or TRBD2 for D (5 bases each). Germline CDR1 MNHNS, CDR2 SASEGT. Between the trimmed V and J ends, which lost 0 bases and 0 bases, there was a span of 9 bases. This CDR3 contains 15 residues. CDR3 nucleotide sequence: TGTGCCAGCAGTGAAGCGAGGGGTACCTCCTACGAGCAGTACTTC. Protein: CASSEARGTSYEQYF.

This clonotype was recorded at least ten times. V usage is TRBV27 and J usage is TRBJ2-3; D is possibly TRBD1 or TRBD2 (5 bases each). Trimming took off 2 bases at V and 0 bases at J, with 12 bases between the two ends. The V gene's germline CDR1 is MNHEY and CDR2 SMNVEV (reference sequence). The CDR3 spans 16 residues. The CDR3 coding sequence is TGTGCCAGCAGTTTACGGGGCCCTTACAGCACAGATACGCAGTATTTT. This encodes CASSLRGPYSTDTQYF.

The table lists this clonotype with many counts. This rearrangement joins TRBV10-2 to TRBJ2-5; 7 bases are a match to TRBD2. The V gene end was trimmed by 4 bases and the J gene end by 5 bases; junction bases not matched to a gene: 7. This CDR3 contains 14 residues. Germline CDR1 WSHSY, CDR2 SAAADI. CDR3 bases: TGCGCCAGCAGTGCTAGCGGCGCCGGGGAGACCCAGTACTTC. It is translated as CASSASGAGETQYF.

In this sample, this clonotype turned up many times. V gene TRBV20-1 combines with J gene TRBJ2-5; D is possibly TRBD2 (7 bases). V gave up 5 bases and J gave up 5 bases, with 15 bases separating them. CDR1 is DFQATT, CDR2 SNEGSKA, per germline (reference sequence). This CDR3 is built from 13 residues. The CDR3 region is CSASGTTGETQYF. The CDR3 nucleotides are TGCAGTGCTTCCGGGACTACAGGGGAGACCCAGTACTTC.

This clonotype was recorded at least ten times. J is TRBJ2-7 and V is TRBV5-1, with 9 bases lining up with TRBD1. The ends lost 0 bases at V and 4 bases at J; junction bases unmatched: 5. The CDR3 has 15 residues. Germline V gene data show CDR1 as SGHRS and CDR2 as YFSETQ. The CDR3 spells CASSLDSGQGYEQYF. The CDR3 nucleotides are TGCGCCAGCAGCTTGGATTCGGGACAGGGTTACGAGCAGTACTTC.

This clonotype was counted many times. This chain uses TRBV12-3 or TRBV12-4 with TRBJ1-5; TRBD1 aligns across 8 bases. This CDR3 is built from 14 residues. V shed 6 bases, J shed 1 base, and the junction held 2 bases outside the gene matches. The CDR3 sequence: CASRWTGSNQPQHF. The CDR3 DNA follows: TGTGCCAGCAGATGGACAGGGAGCAATCAGCCCCAGCATTTT.

Many counts were recorded for this clonotype. The rearrangement uses TRBV28 and TRBJ2-4, with D perhaps TRBD1 or TRBD2 (5 bases each). The germline CDR1 and CDR2 sequences are MDHEN and SYDVKM. The CDR3 consists of 12 residues. Between the trimmed V and J ends, which lost 10 bases and 3 bases, there was a span of 10 bases. As DNA, the CDR3 is TGTGCCACCAGGGCGGGCAAAAACATTCAGTACTTC. This encodes CATRAGKNIQYF. The entire variable domain, with the rest obtained from reference TRBV28 and TRBJ2-4, is as follows: DVKVTQSSRYLVKRTGEKVFLECVQDMDHENMFWYRQDPGLGLRLIYFSYDVKMKEKGDIPEGYSVSREKKERFSLILESASTNQTSMYLCATRAGKNIQYFGAGTRLSVL.

This clonotype was observed at least ten times. The J gene is TRBJ2-5, the V gene TRBV11-2, with 7 bases identical to TRBD1. The V and J ends lost 5 bases and 5 bases, in that order; junction bases with no gene match: 8. Germline V lookup: CDR1 SGHAT, CDR2 FQNNGV. The CDR3 runs 14 residues. The DNA for the CDR3 is TGTGCCAGCAGCGACACAGGGGCGAGGGAGACCCAGTACTTC. Protein product: CASSDTGARETQYF. Full variable domain (missing parts from reference TRBV11-2 and TRBJ2-5): EAGVAQSPRYKIIEKRQSVAFWCNPISGHATLYWYQQILGQGPKLLIQFQNNGVVDDSQLPKDRFSAERLKGVDSTLKIQPAKLEDSAVYLCASSDTGARETQYFGPGTRLLVL.

This clonotype was counted many times. V gene TRBV5-1 combines with J gene TRBJ2-3; 9 nucleotides agree with TRBD2. This CDR3 spans 15 amino acids. In germline, CDR1 is SGHRS, CDR2 YFSETQ. With 6 bases clipped from V and 2 bases from J, the junction kept 7 bases outside the gene matches. The CDR3 region is CASIPSGVTTDTQYF. The CDR3, as DNA: TGCGCCAGCATACCTAGCGGGGTTACCACAGATACGCAGTATTTT.

Ten or more counts support this clonotype. The J gene is TRBJ2-1, the V gene TRBV30; 7 nucleotides agree with TRBD2. The CDR3 totals 15 residues. Germline V CDR1 and CDR2: GTSNPN, SVGIG (reference sequence). After removal of 4 bases from V and 4 bases from J, the junction contained 10 bases not matched to a gene. CDR3 in amino acids: CAWTWGAGPYNEQFF. The CDR3 region has the DNA TGTGCCTGGACCTGGGGAGCGGGACCGTACAATGAGCAGTTCTTC.

This clonotype came up many times. CDR3 in amino acids: CSVEQESSYEQYF. For the CDR3, the DNA is TGCAGCGTTGAACAGGAAAGCTCCTACGAGCAGTACTTC. The V call is TRBV29-1, the J call TRBJ2-7, with no clear D. CDR3 length equals 13 residues. The germline gives CDR1 SQVTM, CDR2 ANQGSEA. The V and J ends lost 2 bases and 0 bases respectively, with 8 bases between them.

This clonotype was counted many times. V gene TRBV5-1 combines with J gene TRBJ1-2, with TRBD1 matching over 7 bases. The CDR3 contains 16 residues. Losses at the gene ends were 3 bases for V and 4 bases for J; bases not matched to a gene: 12. From germline, CDR1 is SGHRS and CDR2 YFSETQ. CDR3 residues: CASSSPDRVYGYGYTF. In DNA form, the CDR3 reads TGCGCCAGCAGCTCCCCCGACAGGGTTTACGGCTATGGCTACACCTTC.

This clonotype appeared many times. The chain employs TRBV5-1 and TRBJ1-2, with no clear D. Per germline, CDR1 SGHRS and CDR2 YFSETQ. CDR3 length: 12 residues. Trimming pared 5 bases from V and 4 bases from J, leaving 9 bases between. CDR3 DNA sequence: TGCGCCAGCAGAATGAGCAGCTATGGCTACACCTTC. It codes for CASRMSSYGYTF.

This clonotype occurred a few times. The chain recombines TRBV7-7 with TRBJ2-2, with D possibly being TRBD1 or TRBD2 (5 bases each). The CDR3 length is 15 residues. V lost 1 base to trimming and J lost 3 bases, with 9 bases between them. Germline assignment: CDR1 SSHAT and CDR2 FNYEAQ (reference sequence). The CDR3 is CASSLGGADTGELFF. Here the CDR3 DNA reads TGTGCCAGCAGCTTAGGAGGGGCCGACACCGGGGAGCTGTTTTTT.

This clonotype has a count of ten or more. The rearrangement joins TRBV7-8 to TRBJ2-3; 7 nucleotides agree with TRBD1. Trimming removed 5 bases from V and 10 bases from J; junction bases left unmatched: 15. CDR3 length: 15 residues. Germline CDR1 reads SGHVS; CDR2 reads FQNEAQ. CDR3 DNA: TGTGCCAGCAGCCTCCCAAGGGGGCGGAAGGACCCGCAGTATTTT. This codes for CASSLPRGRKDPQYF.

Within the sample, this clonotype is medium-sized. J is TRBJ1-1 and V is TRBV20-1, with 7 bases that match TRBD1. With V trimmed by 5 bases and J by 7 bases, 13 bases remained unmatched. This CDR3 contains 14 residues. CDR1 and CDR2 (germline): DFQATT, SNEGSKA (reference sequence). The CDR3 nucleotides read TGCAGTGCTCGTCCGAGTGCGGCAGGGGGTGAAGCTTTCTTT. It translates to CSARPSAAGGEAFF.

There are many counts of this clonotype. The chain joins TRBV2 to TRBJ2-1; TRBD1 matches 9 bases. The CDR3 consists of 15 residues. Germline trimming cut 6 bases from V and 4 bases from J; bases unmatched to any gene: 7. Germline CDR1 SNHLY, CDR2 FYNNEI. The CDR3 DNA reads as TGTGCCAGCAGCGCCGGGACAGGGAGATACAATGAGCAGTTCTTC. This translates into CASSAGTGRYNEQFF.

On this clonotype itself: This may stem from a read error, because a much larger clone lies one nucleotide away. This chain connects TRBV27 to TRBJ2-6, with D possibly TRBD1 on 5 matching bases. The CDR3 length is 18 residues. CDR1 and CDR2 (germline): MNHEY, SMNVEV (reference sequence). CDR3 DNA: TGTGCCAGCAGTTTCCACAGTGTAGGTGATTCTGGGGCCAACGGCCTGACTTTC. As protein: CASSFHSVGDSGANGLTF.

The chain uses TRBV30 and TRBJ1-1; the match to TRBD1 covers 10 bases. The CDR3 contains 15 residues. The V and J ends lost 3 bases and 3 bases, in that order; junction bases with no gene match: 7. CDR1 and CDR2 from the germline V gene are GTSNPN and SVGIG (reference sequence). DNA of the CDR3: TGTGCCTGGAGGGTCGGGACAGGGGTTGACACTGAAGCTTTCTTT. Residues: CAWRVGTGVDTEAFF.

This sequence joins TRBV7-9 and TRBJ2-3; no clear D gene. Per germline, CDR1 SEHNR and CDR2 FQNEAQ (reference sequence). The CDR3 loop spans 14 amino acids. Deletions cut 6 bases from V and 2 bases from J, with 12 bases between. The chain's CDR3 is CASRKMPDTDTQYF. CDR3 bases: TGTGCCAGCAGAAAAATGCCGGACACAGATACGCAGTATTTT.

This clonotype has ten or more counts. The chain carries TRBV12-3 or TRBV12-4 and TRBJ1-1; D gene unclear. With 3 bases removed from V and 2 bases from J, the gap between germline ends came to 7 bases. This CDR3 spans 13 amino acids. The CDR3 reads CASSFHPNTEAFF. The CDR3 DNA sequence: TGTGCCAGCAGTTTCCACCCCAACACTGAAGCTTTCTTT.

This clonotype was seen repeatedly, ten times or more. The V call is TRBV10-3, the J call TRBJ1-2; 8 nucleotides match TRBD1. The V gene's germline CDR1 is ENHRY and CDR2 SYGVKD. V gave up 2 bases and J gave up 4 bases; unmatched junction bases: 6. CDR3 length: 15 amino acids. This CDR3 is CAISEVGQGGYGYTF. The CDR3, as DNA: TGTGCCATCAGTGAGGTAGGACAGGGTGGCTATGGCTACACCTTC.

The rearrangement links TRBV7-3 to TRBJ2-2; a possible D gene is TRBD1 (5 bases). CDR1 SGHTA and CDR2 FQGTGA come from the germline V gene. The CDR3 contains 16 residues. Trimming removed 5 bases at V and 0 bases at J, with 13 bases between. The CDR3 protein is CASSPGHPSNTGELFF. The CDR3 DNA reads as TGTGCCAGCAGCCCCGGACACCCTTCGAACACCGGGGAGCTGTTTTTT.

This clonotype occurred many times. This sequence joins TRBV9 and TRBJ2-7; D possibly corresponds to TRBD1 (6 bases). Germline loops: CDR1 SGDLS, CDR2 YYNGEE. Trimming left V 0 bases short and J 2 bases short, with 12 bases between. The CDR3 sequence is 15 residues long. The CDR3 reads CASSVGQGKPYEQYF. In nucleotides, the CDR3 is TGTGCCAGCAGCGTAGGGCAGGGGAAGCCCTACGAGCAGTACTTC.

This clonotype was observed at least ten times. The V and J genes are TRBV20-1 and TRBJ2-1; TRBD2 agrees at 9 bases. The V segment lost 6 bases and the J segment 6 bases; nucleotides outside the gene matches: 6. Per the germline V gene, CDR1 is DFQATT and CDR2 is SNEGSKA (reference sequence). CDR3 length equals 13 residues. The CDR3 spells CSAFSGGGNEQFF. The CDR3 DNA follows: TGCAGTGCCTTTAGCGGGGGAGGCAATGAGCAGTTCTTC.

There are many counts of this clonotype. The rearrangement joins TRBV5-5 to TRBJ2-1; tentative D call: TRBD1 (5 bases). CDR3 length: 15 amino acids. V shed 4 bases and J shed 3 bases, with 14 bases lying between them. Germline CDR1 is SGHKS and CDR2 is YYEKEE (reference sequence). The CDR3 region is CASSPQGAYYNEQFF. The CDR3 DNA is TGTGCCAGCAGCCCCCAAGGGGCCTACTACAATGAGCAGTTCTTC.

This clonotype has ten or more counts. This chain joins TRBV28 and TRBJ2-5, with a possible D match to TRBD1 (6 bases). The V end lost 2 bases, the J end lost 5 bases, and 9 bases lay between the germline ends. This CDR3 region has 13 residues. Germline values: CDR1 MDHEN, CDR2 SYDVKM. The CDR3 DNA sequence: TGTGCCAGCAGTTTAAGGGGGTTGGAGACCCAGTACTTC. It translates to CASSLRGLETQYF.

This clonotype was counted at least ten times. CDR3 in amino acids: CSVEDGGLSDYGYTF. The CDR3 nucleotides are TGCAGCGTTGAAGATGGGGGTTTGTCGGACTATGGCTACACCTTC. The J gene is TRBJ1-2, the V gene TRBV29-1, with D possibly TRBD1 on 5 matching bases. Per germline, CDR1 SQVTM and CDR2 ANQGSEA. The CDR3 loop spans 15 amino acids. With 0 bases removed from V and 3 bases from J, the gap between germline ends came to 14 bases.

Ten or more counts support this clonotype. The V and J genes are TRBV10-3 and TRBJ1-4, with D possibly matching TRBD1 (6 bases). Per the germline V gene, CDR1 is ENHRY and CDR2 is SYGVKD. There are 13 residues in the CDR3. With 10 bases removed from V and 5 bases from J, the gap between germline ends came to 14 bases. For the CDR3, the DNA is TGTGCCACGGCCGACGGACAGAATGAAAAACTGTTTTTT. Translation: CATADGQNEKLFF.